These 18 T cell receptor beta chains originate from one sample sequenced in a study of shared clonotypes between healthy human individuals (TCRdb year 2020). The library was built by means of the immunoSEQ multiplex PCR assay. As stored in TCRdb, this immuneACCESS dataset retains in-frame rearrangements with V and J assigned. A fraction of the clones does not appear; measured against another copy, unresolved V genes explain less than half of the discrepancy, and the remainder lacks a known reason. The sample table lists over 950,000 clones, 70% to 85% of them with a count of one. Of the sample, 0.89% is held by the ten largest clones. Material: memory CD4+ T cells from PBMCs. The sample's cell subset or site, from its label and the paper: CD45RA-negative fraction. These receptor sequences come from a man between 18 and 29 years old in good health. Some clones in this sample may be carry-over from other donors' samples.

The chain has TRBV5-6 and TRBJ2-3; TRBD1 might be the D (7 bases). This CDR3 spans 18 amino acids. Per the germline V gene, CDR1 is SGHDT and CDR2 is YYEEEE. Deletions cut 0 bases from V and 1 base from J, with 18 bases between. The chain's CDR3 is CASSLGPGGRGGTDTQYF. CDR3 nucleotides: TGTGCCAGCAGCTTGGGCCCCGGTGGCAGGGGGGGCACAGATACGCAGTATTTT.

This sequence joins TRBV10-2 and TRBJ2-1; TRBD2 might be the D (6 bases). The length of the CDR3 is 14 residues. CDR1 and CDR2 from the germline V gene are WSHSY and SAAADI. Trimming stripped 3 bases from V and 4 bases from J, with 10 bases between. DNA for the CDR3: TGCGCCAGCAGTGATAGGGACTTTTACAATGAGCAGTTCTTC. This translates into CASSDRDFYNEQFF.

This clone was observed a single time. The chain couples TRBV7-2 to TRBJ1-4; a weak D match, TRBD1 (6 bases). V lost 5 bases and J lost 8, with 21 bases in between. CDR1 SGHTA and CDR2 FQGNSA come from the germline V gene. The CDR3 runs to 16 residues. The CDR3 spells CASSLALQGKKEKLFF. The DNA for the CDR3 is TGTGCCAGCAGCCTCGCCCTACAGGGAAAAAAGGAAAAACTGTTTTTT.

The chain has TRBV9 and TRBJ1-5; D is perhaps TRBD1 (6 bases). CDR3 size: 15 residues. V was trimmed by 0 bases and J by 5 bases, leaving 12 bases between them. CDR1 is SGDLS, CDR2 YYNGEE, per germline. The CDR3 loop is CASSVDGGHYQPQHF. Here the CDR3 DNA reads TGTGCCAGCAGCGTAGATGGGGGGCATTATCAGCCCCAGCATTTT.

The rearrangement uses TRBV5-4 and TRBJ1-4, with 7 bases that match TRBD1. The CDR3 consists of 14 residues. The V gene's germline CDR1 is SGHNT and CDR2 YYREEE (reference sequence). Trimming took 4 bases from V and 6 from J; bases not matched to a gene: 6. The CDR3 loop is CASSPGTAYEKLFF. DNA for the CDR3: TGTGCCAGCAGCCCCGGGACAGCCTATGAAAAACTGTTTTTT. Using reference TRBV5-4 and TRBJ1-4 for the parts outside the CDR3, the full variable domain is ETGVTQSPTHLIKTRGQQVTLRCSSQSGHNTVSWYQQALGQGPQFIFQYYREEENGRGNFPPRFSGLQFPNYSSELNVNALELDDSALYLCASSPGTAYEKLFFGSGTQLSVL.

The J gene is TRBJ1-1, the V gene TRBV6-6; D is unclear. The CDR3 extends over 13 amino acids. Trimming took 5 bases from V and 1 from J, leaving 8 bases between them. Germline V gene data show CDR1 as MNHNY and CDR2 as SVGAGI (reference sequence). The chain's CDR3 is CASSEMRNTEAFF. In nucleotides, the CDR3 is TGTGCCAGCAGTGAGATGAGGAACACTGAAGCTTTCTTT.

The table lists this clone with a few counts. This chain connects TRBV18 to TRBJ2-1; D might be TRBD1 or TRBD2, each matching 6 bases. CDR3 size: 15 residues. Germline CDR1 and CDR2: KGHSH and LQKENI. V shed 5 bases and J shed 7 bases, with 18 bases lying between them. The CDR3 DNA sequence: TGTGCCAGCTCAATGGGGGGCCCCCTACTTAATGAGCAGTTCTTC. Translated, it gives CASSMGGPLLNEQFF.

The J gene is TRBJ1-5, the V gene TRBV18, with D unclear. Per the germline V gene, CDR1 is KGHSH and CDR2 is LQKENI. Deletions cut 3 bases from V and 3 bases from J, with 12 bases between. This CDR3 is built from 15 residues. Here the CDR3 DNA reads TGTGCCAGCTCACCCGCAACGGGCCCCAATCAGCCCCAGCATTTT. It codes for CASSPATGPNQPQHF.

The chain carries TRBV28 and TRBJ2-2; no definite D call. The CDR3 runs 14 residues. Germline V CDR1 and CDR2: MDHEN, SYDVKM. V was shortened by 7 bases and J by 6 bases, with 15 bases between the two germline ends. The CDR3 DNA reads as TGTGCCAGCACTCGCGGTGGGTACGCCGGGGAGCTGTTTTTT. Protein sequence: CASTRGGYAGELFF.

The V and J genes are TRBV4-1 and TRBJ2-5; 10 bases map to TRBD1. The V segment lost 0 bases and the J segment 3 bases; nucleotides outside the gene matches: 1. Looked up from germline, CDR1 is MGHRA and CDR2 is YSYEKL. This CDR3 contains 15 residues. The CDR3 DNA sequence: TGCGCCAGCAGCCAAGACGGGACAGGGGAAGAGACCCAGTACTTC. Protein product: CASSQDGTGEETQYF.

The chain recombines TRBV2 with TRBJ2-1; D might be TRBD1 (6 bases). Trimming left V 6 bases short and J 7 bases short, with 10 bases between. From germline, CDR1 is SNHLY and CDR2 FYNNEI. The CDR3 extends over 12 amino acids. The CDR3 nucleotides are TGTGCCAGCAGCCAACAGGGAAATGAGCAGTTCTTC. Residues: CASSQQGNEQFF.

The chain has TRBV28 and TRBJ1-2; 9 bases map to TRBD1. The V gene end was trimmed by 4 bases and the J gene end by 8 bases; junction bases not matched to a gene: 5. CDR3 length equals 13 residues. Germline V gene sequence: CDR1 MDHEN, CDR2 SYDVKM. CDR3 residues: CASSYRGLEGYTF. The DNA for the CDR3 is TGTGCCAGCAGTTACAGGGGGCTCGAAGGCTACACCTTC.

The genes are TRBV7-2 and TRBJ2-5, with D possibly matching TRBD2 (6 bases). The V gene lost 4 bases and the J gene lost 3 bases, with 24 bases spanning the gap. This CDR3 spans 18 amino acids. CDR1 and CDR2 (germline): SGHTA, FQGNSA. The CDR3 bases are TGTGCCAGCAGCTCTAGGAGGGGCCCGGTTTGGCTAGAAGAGACCCAGTACTTC. Protein: CASSSRRGPVWLEETQYF.

The rearrangement joins TRBV7-9 to TRBJ2-5; 7 bases align to TRBD1. The V gene end was trimmed by 1 base and the J gene end by 5 bases; junction bases not matched to a gene: 10. CDR3 size: 16 residues. The germline V gene encodes CDR1 SEHNR and CDR2 FQNEAQ (reference sequence). This CDR3 is CASSLVATGAAETQYF. In DNA, the CDR3 is TGTGCCAGCAGCTTAGTTGCTACAGGGGCCGCGGAGACCCAGTACTTC. Supplemented by reference TRBV7-9 and TRBJ2-5, the full variable domain reads DTGVSQNPRHKITKRGQNVTFRCDPISEHNRLYWYRQTLGQGPEFLTYFQNEAQLEKSRLLSDRFSAERPKGSFSTLEIQRTEQGDSAMYLCASSLVATGAAETQYFGPGTRLLVL.

The gene calls are TRBV5-1 and TRBJ2-1; D remains ambiguous. V gave up 4 bases and J gave up 9 bases, with 11 bases separating them. This CDR3 comprises 12 residues. Germline CDR1 SGHRS, CDR2 YFSETQ. The DNA for the CDR3 is TGCGCCAGCAGCCCTGGGAACAGTGAGCAGTTCTTC. This gives the protein CASSPGNSEQFF.

Only a few counts were recorded for this clone. Additional DNA sequences in this sample encode the identical CDR3. V gene TRBV27 combines with J gene TRBJ1-1, with D perhaps TRBD1 (5 bases). The CDR3 length is 13 residues. Per germline, CDR1 MNHEY and CDR2 SMNVEV (reference sequence). Trimming took off 1 base at V and 3 bases at J, with 6 bases between the two ends. CDR3 nucleotide sequence: TGTGCCAGCAGTTTATTAGGGGACACTGAAGCTTTCTTT. Encoded protein: CASSLLGDTEAFF.

The chain carries TRBV9 and TRBJ2-1; possible D gene TRBD2, 6 bases. CDR1 and CDR2 from the germline V gene are SGDLS and YYNGEE. The CDR3 is made up of 16 amino acids. Trimming removed 0 bases from V and 1 base from J, with 11 bases in between. The CDR3 DNA reads TGTGCCAGCAGCGTAGGGGCGGGAAGGTCCTACAATGAGCAGTTCTTC. It codes for CASSVGAGRSYNEQFF.

This chain joins TRBV27 and TRBJ2-7, with TRBD2 matching over 14 bases. The germline V gene encodes CDR1 MNHEY and CDR2 SMNVEV (reference sequence). The trim removed 0 bases at V and 5 bases at J, leaving 3 bases unmatched. CDR3 length equals 16 residues. CDR3 in DNA: TGTGCCAGCAGTTTATCTTGGACTAGCGGGAGGAACGAGCAGTACTTC. It is translated as CASSLSWTSGRNEQYF.